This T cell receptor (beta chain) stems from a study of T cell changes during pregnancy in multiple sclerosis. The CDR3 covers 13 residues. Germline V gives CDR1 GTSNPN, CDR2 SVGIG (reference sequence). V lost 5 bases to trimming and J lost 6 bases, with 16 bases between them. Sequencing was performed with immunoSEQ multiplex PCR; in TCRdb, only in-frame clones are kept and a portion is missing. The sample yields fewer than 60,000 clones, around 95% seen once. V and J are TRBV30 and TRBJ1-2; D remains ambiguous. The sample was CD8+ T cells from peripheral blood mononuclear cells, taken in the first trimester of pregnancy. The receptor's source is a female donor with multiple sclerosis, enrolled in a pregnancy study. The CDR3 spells CAWDVGVKDGYTF. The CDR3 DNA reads TGTGCCTGGGACGTCGGGGTAAAGGATGGCTACACCTTC.